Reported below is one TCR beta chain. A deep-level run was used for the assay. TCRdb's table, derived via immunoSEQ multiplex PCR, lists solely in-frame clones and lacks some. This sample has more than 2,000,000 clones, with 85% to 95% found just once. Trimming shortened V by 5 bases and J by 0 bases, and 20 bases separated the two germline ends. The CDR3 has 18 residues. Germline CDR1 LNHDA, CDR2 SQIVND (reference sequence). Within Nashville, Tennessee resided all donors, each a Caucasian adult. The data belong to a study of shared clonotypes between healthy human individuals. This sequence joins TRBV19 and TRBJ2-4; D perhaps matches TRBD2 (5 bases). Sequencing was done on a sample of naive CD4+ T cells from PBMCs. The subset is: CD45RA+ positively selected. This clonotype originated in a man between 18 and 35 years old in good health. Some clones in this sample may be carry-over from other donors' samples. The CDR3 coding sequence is TGTGCCAGTAGTCTCTCTGGCGGGCAAATCCTAGCCAAAAACATTCAGTACTTC. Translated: CASSLSGGQILAKNIQYF.